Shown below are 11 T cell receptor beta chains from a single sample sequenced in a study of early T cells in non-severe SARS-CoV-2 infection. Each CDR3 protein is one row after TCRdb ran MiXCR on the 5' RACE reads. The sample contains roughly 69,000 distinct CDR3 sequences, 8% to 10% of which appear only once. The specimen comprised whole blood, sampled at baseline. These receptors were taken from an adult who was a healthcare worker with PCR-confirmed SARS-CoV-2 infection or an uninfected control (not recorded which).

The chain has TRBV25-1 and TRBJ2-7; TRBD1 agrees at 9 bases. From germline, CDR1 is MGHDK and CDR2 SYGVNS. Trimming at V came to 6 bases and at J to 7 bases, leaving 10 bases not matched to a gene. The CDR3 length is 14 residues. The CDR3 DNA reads TGTGCCAGCAGACCCGGGACAGGGCGTTTGGAGCAGTACTTC. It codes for CASRPGTGRLEQYF.

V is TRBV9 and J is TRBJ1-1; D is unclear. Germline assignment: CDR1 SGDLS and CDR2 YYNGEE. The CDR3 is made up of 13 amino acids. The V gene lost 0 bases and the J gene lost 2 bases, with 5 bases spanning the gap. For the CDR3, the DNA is TGTGCCAGCAGCGTAGGCGCAAACACTGAAGCTTTCTTT. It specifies CASSVGANTEAFF.

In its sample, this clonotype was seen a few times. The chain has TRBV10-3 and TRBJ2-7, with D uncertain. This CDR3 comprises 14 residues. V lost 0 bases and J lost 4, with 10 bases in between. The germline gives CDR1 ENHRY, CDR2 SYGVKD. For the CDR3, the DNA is TGTGCCATCAGTGAGTCGGTGGCAGCTTACGAGCAGTACTTC. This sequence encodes CAISESVAAYEQYF.

CDR3 in DNA: TGTGCCAGCAGCTCTGGACACCACCCCCAGTTCTTC. Amino acid sequence: CASSSGHHPQFF. The rearrangement joins TRBV5-8 to TRBJ2-1, with D perhaps TRBD1 (5 bases). The V end lost 3 bases, the J end lost 13 bases, and 14 bases lay between the germline ends. The CDR3 sequence is 12 residues long. Germline CDR1 is SGHTS and CDR2 is YDEGEE. Variable domain in full (rest from reference TRBV5-8 and TRBJ2-1): EAGVTQSPTHLIKTRGQQATLRCSPISGHTSVYWYQQALGLGLQFLLWYDEGEERNRGNFPPRFSGRQFPNYSSELNVNALELEDSALYLCASSSGHHPQFFGPGTRLTVL.

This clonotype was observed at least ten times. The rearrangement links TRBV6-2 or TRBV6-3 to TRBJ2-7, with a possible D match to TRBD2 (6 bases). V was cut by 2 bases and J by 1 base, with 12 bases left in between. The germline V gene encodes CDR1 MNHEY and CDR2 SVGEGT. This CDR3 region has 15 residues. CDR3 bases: TGTGCCAGCAGTTACGCCGGGACTGGTTCCTACGAGCAGTACTTC. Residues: CASSYAGTGSYEQYF.

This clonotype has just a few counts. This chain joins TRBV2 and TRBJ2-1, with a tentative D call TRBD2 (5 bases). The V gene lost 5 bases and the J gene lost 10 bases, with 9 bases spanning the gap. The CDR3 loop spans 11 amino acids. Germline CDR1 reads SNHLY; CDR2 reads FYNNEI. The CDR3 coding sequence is TGTGCCAGCAGTCCCCAGCGGGAGCAGTTCTTC. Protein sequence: CASSPQREQFF.

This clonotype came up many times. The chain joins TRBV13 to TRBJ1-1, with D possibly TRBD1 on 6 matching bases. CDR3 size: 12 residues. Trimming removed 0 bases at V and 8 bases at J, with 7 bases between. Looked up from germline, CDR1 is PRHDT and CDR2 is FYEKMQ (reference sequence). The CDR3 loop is CASSLGTGEAFF. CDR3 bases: TGTGCCAGCAGCTTAGGTACAGGGGAAGCTTTCTTT.

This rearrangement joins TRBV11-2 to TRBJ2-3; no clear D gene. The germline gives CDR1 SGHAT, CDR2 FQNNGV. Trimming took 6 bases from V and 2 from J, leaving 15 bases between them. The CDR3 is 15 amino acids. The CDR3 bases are TGTGCCAGCAGGGCTATACGTGGGGACACAGATACGCAGTATTTT. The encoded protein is CASRAIRGDTDTQYF.

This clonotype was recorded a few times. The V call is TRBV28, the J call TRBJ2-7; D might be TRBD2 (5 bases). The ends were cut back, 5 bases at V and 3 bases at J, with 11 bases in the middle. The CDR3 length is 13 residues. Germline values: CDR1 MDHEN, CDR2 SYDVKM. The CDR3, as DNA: TGTGCCAGCAGTCGCGGGTCGCTCTACGAGCAGTACTTC. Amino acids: CASSRGSLYEQYF.

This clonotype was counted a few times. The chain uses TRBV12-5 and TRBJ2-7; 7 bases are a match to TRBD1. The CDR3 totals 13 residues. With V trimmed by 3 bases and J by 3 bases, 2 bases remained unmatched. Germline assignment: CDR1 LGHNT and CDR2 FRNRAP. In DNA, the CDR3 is TGTGCTAGTGGTTTTACAGGGGTCTACGAGCAGTACTTC. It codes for CASGFTGVYEQYF.

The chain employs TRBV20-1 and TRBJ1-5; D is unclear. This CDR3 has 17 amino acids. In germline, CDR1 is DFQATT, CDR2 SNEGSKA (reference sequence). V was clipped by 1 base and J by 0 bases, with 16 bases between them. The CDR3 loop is CSARVPTTGFSNQPQHF. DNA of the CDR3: TGCAGTGCTAGAGTTCCCACAACTGGGTTTAGCAATCAGCCCCAGCATTTT.